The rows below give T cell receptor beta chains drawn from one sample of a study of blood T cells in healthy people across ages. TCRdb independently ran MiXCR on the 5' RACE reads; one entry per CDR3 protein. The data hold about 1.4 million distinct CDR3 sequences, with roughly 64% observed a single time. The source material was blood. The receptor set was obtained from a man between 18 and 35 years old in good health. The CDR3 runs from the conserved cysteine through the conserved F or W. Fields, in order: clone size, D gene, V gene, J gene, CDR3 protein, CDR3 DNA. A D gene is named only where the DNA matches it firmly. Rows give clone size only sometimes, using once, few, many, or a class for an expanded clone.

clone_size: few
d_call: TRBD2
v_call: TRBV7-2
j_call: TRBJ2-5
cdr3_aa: CASSSWGRLAGGTQYF
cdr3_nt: TGTGCCAGCAGCTCCTGGGGCCGACTAGCGGGGGGGACCCAGTACTTC

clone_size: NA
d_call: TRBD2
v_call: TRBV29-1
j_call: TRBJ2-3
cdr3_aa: CSVEGEAGGTDTQYF
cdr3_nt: TGCAGCGTTGAAGGGGAAGCGGGAGGGACAGATACGCAGTATTTT

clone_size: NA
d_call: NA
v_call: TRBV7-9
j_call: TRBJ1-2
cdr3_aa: CASSPSLQAFNYGYTF
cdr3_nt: TGTGCCAGCAGCCCCTCCCTGCAGGCCTTTAACTATGGCTACACCTTC

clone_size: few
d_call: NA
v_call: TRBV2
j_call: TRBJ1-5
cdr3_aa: CASSKWGRRQPQHF
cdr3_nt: TGTGCCAGCAGTAAATGGGGGCGGAGGCAGCCCCAGCATTTT

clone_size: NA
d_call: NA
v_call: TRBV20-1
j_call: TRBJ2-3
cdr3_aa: CSARNVGANPDTQYF
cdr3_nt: TGCAGTGCTAGGAATGTCGGGGCGAACCCAGATACGCAGTATTTT

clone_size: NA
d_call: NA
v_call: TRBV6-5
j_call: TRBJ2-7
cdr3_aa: CASSYWGETYEQYF
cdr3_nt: TGTGCCAGCAGTTATTGGGGGGAAACCTACGAGCAGTACTTC

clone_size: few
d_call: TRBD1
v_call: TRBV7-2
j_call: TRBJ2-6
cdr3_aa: CASSLISGTGGSGANVLTF
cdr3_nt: TGTGCCAGCAGCTTAATCTCCGGGACAGGGGGCTCTGGGGCCAACGTCCTGACTTTC

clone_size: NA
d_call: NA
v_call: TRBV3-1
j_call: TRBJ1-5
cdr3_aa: CASSQDGGLSNQPQHF
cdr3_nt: TGTGCCAGCAGCCAAGATGGAGGGTTAAGCAATCAGCCCCAGCATTTT

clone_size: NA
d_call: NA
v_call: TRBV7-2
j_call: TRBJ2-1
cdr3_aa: CAGSLGGLATNEQFF
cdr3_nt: TGTGCCGGCAGCTTAGGAGGGCTAGCGACGAATGAGCAGTTCTTC

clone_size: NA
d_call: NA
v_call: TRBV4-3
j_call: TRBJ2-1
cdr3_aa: CASSQVGERNEQFF
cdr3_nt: TGCGCCAGCAGCCAAGTTGGGGAGCGCAATGAGCAGTTCTTC